This T cell receptor (beta chain) was sequenced during a study of blood T cell repertoires in COVID-19. The overall study: Collection of acute and convalescent COVID-19 samples took place in the United States, Italy and Spain. In each case, the material was cDNA or gDNA derived from T cells, B-cell-depleted T cells, or PBMCs.

Germline V gene sequence: CDR1 SQVTM, CDR2 ANQGSEA. Trimming cost V 4 bases and J 3 bases; bases outside gene matches: 7. CDR3 length: 15 amino acids. Source study methods: It was from reference gene primer amplification that nucleated cell counts were estimated. Here immunoSEQ multiplex PCR was the method, and the copy in TCRdb shows in-frame clones only, minus some. V, J and clone size are taken as reported in that table, and D and trimming were inferred from the DNA itself. The sample shows 100,000 to 120,000 clones, 82% of them seen only once. This chain joins TRBV29-1 and TRBJ1-5; 9 bases align to TRBD1. The TCR was taken from a woman in her fifties or sixties with acute or convalescent COVID-19. The source material was peripheral blood. The CDR3 region has the DNA TGCAGCGTTGGCACTGGACAGGGGTACAATCAGCCCCAGCATTTT. It yields the protein CSVGTGQGYNQPQHF.